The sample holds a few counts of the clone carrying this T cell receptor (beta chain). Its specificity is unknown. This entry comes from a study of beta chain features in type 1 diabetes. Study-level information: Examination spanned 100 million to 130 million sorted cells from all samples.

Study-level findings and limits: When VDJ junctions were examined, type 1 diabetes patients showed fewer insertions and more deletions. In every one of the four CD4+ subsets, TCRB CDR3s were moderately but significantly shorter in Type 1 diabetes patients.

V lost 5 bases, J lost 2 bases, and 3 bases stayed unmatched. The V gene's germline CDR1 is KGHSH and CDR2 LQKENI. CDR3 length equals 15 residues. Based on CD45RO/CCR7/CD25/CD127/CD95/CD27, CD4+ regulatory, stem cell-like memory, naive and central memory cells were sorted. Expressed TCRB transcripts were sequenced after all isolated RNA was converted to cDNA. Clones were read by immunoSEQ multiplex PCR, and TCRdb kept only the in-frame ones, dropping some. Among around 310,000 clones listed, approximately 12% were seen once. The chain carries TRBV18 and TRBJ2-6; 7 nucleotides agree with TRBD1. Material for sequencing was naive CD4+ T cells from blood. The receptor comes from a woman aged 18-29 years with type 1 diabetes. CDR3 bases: TGTGCCAGCTCAAACACAGGGGCTGGGGCCAACGTCCTGACTTTC. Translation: CASSNTGAGANVLTF.